Presented here are 19 T cell receptor beta chains from one specimen sequenced in a study of T cell responses to AZD1222 COVID-19 vaccine. The repertoire was sequenced with immunoSEQ multiplex PCR; TCRdb's copy has only in-frame clones and lacks some. The data contain some 120,000 clones, more than 70% of them singletons. The sample was peripheral blood, taken on day 0 of AZD1222 vaccination. The receptors originated from an adult in good health.

This clone was seen once. This rearrangement joins TRBV7-2 to TRBJ1-5; a weak D match, TRBD1 (5 bases). Germline-derived CDR1 and CDR2 are SGHTA and FQGNSA. The CDR3 is 16 amino acids. V shed 4 bases and J shed 0 bases, with 13 bases lying between them. CDR3 sequence: CASSWTGTHSNQPQHF. The CDR3 coding sequence is TGTGCCAGCAGCTGGACCGGGACCCATAGCAATCAGCCCCAGCATTTT.

This clone was counted only a few times. The chain combines TRBV6-1 with TRBJ1-6, with D uncertain. Trimming took 4 bases from V and 9 from J, leaving 28 bases between them. The germline V gene encodes CDR1 MNHNS and CDR2 SASEGT. The CDR3 is made up of 19 amino acids. The CDR3 bases are TGTGCCAGCAGTGCCCCGATATGGGGTGGCGGGAAGGTCGGTTCACCCCTCCACTTT. Its protein product is CASSAPIWGGGKVGSPLHF.

The chain couples TRBV18 to TRBJ2-7; 7 nucleotides line up with TRBD1. The CDR3 sequence is 14 residues long. Trimming cost V 2 bases and J 7 bases; bases outside gene matches: 8. Looked up from germline, CDR1 is KGHSH and CDR2 is LQKENI. Written as DNA, the CDR3 is TGTGCCAGCTCACCAGACAGGGAGACACCAGAGCAGTACTTC. Protein sequence: CASSPDRETPEQYF.

The gene calls are TRBV6-5 and TRBJ2-5; D may be TRBD2 (5 bases). The germline gives CDR1 MNHEY, CDR2 SVGAGI. Trimming cost V 5 bases and J 1 base, with 11 bases left between them. The CDR3 is 14 residues long. This chain's CDR3 is CASSPEGPQETQYF. DNA of the CDR3: TGTGCCAGCAGTCCCGAGGGTCCCCAAGAGACCCAGTACTTC.

The chain is built from TRBV19 and TRBJ2-3; 9 bases fit TRBD2. Germline trimming cut 1 base from V and 0 bases from J; bases unmatched to any gene: 2. This CDR3 spans 16 amino acids. Germline CDR1 reads LNHDA; CDR2 reads SQIVND (reference sequence). DNA of the CDR3: TGTGCCAGTAGTATAGCTCTAGCGGGGAGCACAGATACGCAGTATTTT. It yields the protein CASSIALAGSTDTQYF.

This rearrangement joins TRBV27 to TRBJ1-2; TRBD1 agrees at 10 bases. The CDR3 extends over 16 amino acids. V dropped 4 bases and J dropped 8; count of bases not matched to a gene: 13. CDR1 is MNHEY, CDR2 SMNVEV, per germline (reference sequence). The CDR3 here is CASSSPPGTGEGGYTF. The CDR3 nucleotides are TGTGCCAGCAGTTCGCCTCCCGGGACAGGGGAGGGCGGCTACACCTTC.

The chain carries TRBV7-2 and TRBJ1-1; D gene ambiguous. This CDR3 has 15 amino acids. Per germline, CDR1 SGHTA and CDR2 FQGNSA. Trimming removed 6 bases at V and 0 bases at J, with 14 bases between. This chain's CDR3 is CASRITPPMNTEAFF. CDR3 sequence (DNA): TGTGCCAGCAGAATTACCCCACCCATGAACACTGAAGCTTTCTTT.

The rearrangement joins TRBV7-5 to TRBJ1-5. TRBV7-5 is shown as a pseudogene. CDR3 length: 19 residues. The CDR3 reads CVRSLAAQRGRYSNQPQHF. CDR3 DNA sequence: TGTGTCAGAAGCTTAGCCGCTCAACGCGGCCGATATAGCAATCAGCCCCAGCATTTT.

The chain couples TRBV29-1 to TRBJ2-7; D call uncertain. V was clipped by 4 bases and J by 2 bases, with 15 bases between them. This CDR3 is built from 14 residues. Germline V CDR1 and CDR2: SQVTM, ANQGSEA. CDR3 bases: TGCAGCGTTGTGATCCTACTACCCCCCTACGAGCAGTACTTC. Translation gives CSVVILLPPYEQYF.

This chain links TRBV11-2 with TRBJ2-7, with unresolved D. The CDR3 extends over 15 amino acids. Trimming removed 0 bases from V and 6 bases from J, with 15 bases in between. Per germline, CDR1 SGHAT and CDR2 FQNNGV. The CDR3 loop reads CASSLERRIGFEQYF. As DNA, the CDR3 is TGTGCCAGCAGCTTAGAAAGGCGGATCGGGTTCGAGCAGTACTTC.

This clone appeared a single time. The gene calls are TRBV7-3 and TRBJ2-1; TRBD1 might be the D (6 bases). Germline CDR1 and CDR2: SGHTA and FQGTGA. Between the trimmed V and J ends, which lost 4 bases and 4 bases, there was a span of 14 bases. The CDR3 extends over 15 amino acids. CDR3: CASSSGVGPYNEQFF. In DNA, the CDR3 is TGTGCCAGCAGCTCAGGGGTGGGTCCTTACAATGAGCAGTTCTTC.

The V and J genes are TRBV10-3 and TRBJ2-7; 9 bases fit TRBD1. Trimming removed 7 bases from V and 2 bases from J; junction bases left unmatched: 9. Germline lookup yields CDR1 ENHRY and CDR2 SYGVKD. The CDR3 consists of 15 residues. The chain's CDR3 is CAITAGDRDPYEQYF. CDR3 DNA sequence: TGTGCCATCACCGCGGGGGACAGGGACCCCTACGAGCAGTACTTC.

The V call is TRBV5-4, the J call TRBJ2-6; D may correspond to TRBD1 or TRBD2 (6 bases each). Germline V lookup: CDR1 SGHNT, CDR2 YYREEE (reference sequence). This CDR3 is built from 18 residues. With 4 bases removed from V and 0 bases from J, the gap between germline ends came to 17 bases. For the CDR3, the DNA is TGTGCCAGCAGCCGTGGGGGGCCACTTAGCTCTGGGGCCAACGTCCTGACTTTC. This codes for CASSRGGPLSSGANVLTF.

This rearrangement joins TRBV29-1 to TRBJ1-2; possible D gene TRBD1, 5 bases. The CDR3 spans 14 residues. Trimming took 3 bases from V and 3 from J, leaving 14 bases between them. The germline V gene has CDR1 SQVTM and CDR2 ANQGSEA. The CDR3 nucleotides read TGCAGCGTTGACGGCAGGGCCCCCTACTATGGCTACACCTTC. This sequence encodes CSVDGRAPYYGYTF.

The V gene is TRBV6-1, the J gene TRBJ2-3; 11 bases are shared with TRBD2. This CDR3 is built from 15 residues. The V gene end was trimmed by 5 bases and the J gene end by 2 bases; junction bases not matched to a gene: 3. Germline assignment: CDR1 MNHNS and CDR2 SASEGT. The CDR3 loop reads CASSLLAGDTDTQYF. CDR3 DNA: TGTGCCAGCAGTTTACTAGCGGGGGACACAGATACGCAGTATTTT.

The V gene is TRBV30, the J gene TRBJ2-7; 13 bases are shared with TRBD2. Germline V CDR1 and CDR2: GTSNPN, SVGIG (reference sequence). The length of the CDR3 is 14 residues. V shed 1 base, J shed 7 bases, and the junction held 4 bases outside the gene matches. The CDR3 loop reads CAWSGRLAGGEQYF. The CDR3 DNA reads as TGTGCCTGGAGTGGAAGACTAGCGGGAGGTGAGCAGTACTTC.

The chain joins TRBV18 to TRBJ1-1, with D maybe TRBD1 (5 bases). Germline-derived CDR1 and CDR2 are KGHSH and LQKENI. Trimming shortened V by 3 bases and J by 8 bases, and 10 bases separated the two germline ends. This CDR3 is 12 amino acids long. The CDR3 loop reads CASSPLPGEAFF. CDR3 DNA sequence: TGTGCCAGCTCACCCCTGCCAGGGGAAGCTTTCTTT.

The chain uses TRBV6-1 and TRBJ1-2; tentatively, D is TRBD1 (5 bases). This CDR3 region has 14 residues. CDR1 and CDR2 (germline): MNHNS, SASEGT. Between the trimmed V and J ends, which lost 1 base and 8 bases, there was a span of 14 bases. As DNA, the CDR3 is TGTGCCAGCAGTGAAGAGGGGCAGGCCACGGGCTACACCTTC. This codes for CASSEEGQATGYTF.

The V and J genes are TRBV7-3 and TRBJ2-1; no definite D call. Per the germline V gene, CDR1 is SGHTA and CDR2 is FQGTGA. The CDR3 is 13 residues long. V shed 5 bases and J shed 9 bases, with 14 bases lying between them. The CDR3 DNA reads TGTGCCAGCAGCCCCGGGCCCTCCGGTGAGCAGTTCTTC. Amino acids: CASSPGPSGEQFF.